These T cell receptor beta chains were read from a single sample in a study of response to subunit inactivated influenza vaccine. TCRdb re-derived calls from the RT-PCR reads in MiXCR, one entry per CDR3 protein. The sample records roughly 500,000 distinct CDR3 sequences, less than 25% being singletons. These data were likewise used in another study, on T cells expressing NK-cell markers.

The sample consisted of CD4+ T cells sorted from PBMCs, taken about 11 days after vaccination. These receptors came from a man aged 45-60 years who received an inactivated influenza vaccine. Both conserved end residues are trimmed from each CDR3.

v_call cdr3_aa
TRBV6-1 ASSEVPGQGGNQPQH
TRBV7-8 ASSLDPLGQNTQY
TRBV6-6 ASSGSSTDTQY
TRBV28 ASSPTSTGLIGNTIY
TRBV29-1 SVGNRGTYGYT
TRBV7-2 ASSPERGVSTDTQY
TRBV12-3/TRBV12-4 ASSFTEKETQY
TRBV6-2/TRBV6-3 ASSSAYYPTDTQY
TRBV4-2 ASSQAVTEALH
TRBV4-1 ASSQDGMDTGELF
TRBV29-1 SALRGSETQY
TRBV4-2 ASSQGGLDNEQF
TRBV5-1 ASRVLYRGSDTEAF
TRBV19 ASSIRQGSDEQF
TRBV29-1 SVKGRQEETQY
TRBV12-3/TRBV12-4 ASSDTGGYGYT
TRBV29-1 SVVLPGRNYNEQF
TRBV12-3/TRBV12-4 ASSLRGGSGNTGELF
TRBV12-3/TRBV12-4 ASSKTSSQETQY
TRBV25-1 ASSEPLPGASNTGELF
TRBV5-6 ASSLVGGAYSHKETQY
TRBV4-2 ASSQGTSGVLMDEQF
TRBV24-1 ATSDTETVQETQY
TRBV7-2 ASSLGGGLSSYEQY
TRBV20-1 SAGPASGNAYEQY
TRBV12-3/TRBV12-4 ASSGPPANTGELF
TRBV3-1 ASSQDHGGQVYNYGYT
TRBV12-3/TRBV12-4 ASSFGGGPNEQF
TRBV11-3 ASSLGGGGSHNEQF
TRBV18 ASSPSSLAGTSSPQY
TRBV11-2 ASSLKTEGGGITDTQY
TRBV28 ASYSTPGRSSYGYT
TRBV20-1 SARGYEQY
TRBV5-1 ASSLGGEAEAF
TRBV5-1 ASSQDRAATDTQY
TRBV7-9 AREGEPNTGELF
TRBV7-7 ASSLLSSGSYNEQF
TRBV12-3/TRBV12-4 ASSFGGRAREAF
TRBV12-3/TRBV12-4 ASSLSLSGEWEETQY
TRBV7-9 ASSLGPGPDNEQF
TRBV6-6 ASSYRDRVEY
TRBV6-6 ASTPRRGETQY
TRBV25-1 ASRPSGDYGYT
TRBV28 ASSLGQFFQPQH
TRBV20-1 SARQNRDEQY
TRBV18 ASSPPGGLSYEQY
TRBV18 ASSPSPPGTKQIPIY
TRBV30 AWSVLGQEQAF
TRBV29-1 SVEVPAGGPGGELF
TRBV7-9 ASSLGGLASSTDTQY
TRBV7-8 ASTILNFQETQY
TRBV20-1 SARGGGSGVYNEQF
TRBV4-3 ASSQEHGYEQY
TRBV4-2 ASSQSAGVSYNEQF
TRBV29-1 SARDGSMNTEAF
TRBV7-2 ASSSFSGIYNEQF
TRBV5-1 ASSRGLAEKVTQY